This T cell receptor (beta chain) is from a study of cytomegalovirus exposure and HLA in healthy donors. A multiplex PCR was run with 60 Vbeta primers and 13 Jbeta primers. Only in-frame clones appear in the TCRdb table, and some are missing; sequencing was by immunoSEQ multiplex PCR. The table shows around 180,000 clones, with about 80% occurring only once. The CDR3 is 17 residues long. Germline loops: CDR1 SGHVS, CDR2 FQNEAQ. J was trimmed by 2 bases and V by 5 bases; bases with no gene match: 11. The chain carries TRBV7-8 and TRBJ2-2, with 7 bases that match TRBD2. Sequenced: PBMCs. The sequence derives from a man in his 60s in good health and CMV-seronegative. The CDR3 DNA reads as TGTGCCAGCAGCCCCAGTGGGGAGGGAACAAACACCGGGGAGCTGTTTTTT. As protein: CASSPSGEGTNTGELFF.